This TCR beta chain originates from a study of T cell changes during pregnancy in multiple sclerosis. Sequencing used immunoSEQ multiplex PCR; TCRdb keeps in-frame clones, though not all of them. The sample yields about 110,000 clones, approximately 90% seen once. V was clipped by 1 base and J by 5 bases; unmatched bases: 5. Germline CDR1 and CDR2: KGHSH and LQKENI. CDR3 length equals 16 residues. This clonotype originated in a female donor in good health, enrolled as a control in a pregnancy study. The rearrangement joins TRBV18 to TRBJ1-5; 10 bases line up with TRBD1. The sequencing used peripheral blood, collected in the third trimester of pregnancy. In DNA form, the CDR3 reads TGTGCCAGCTCACCACTGGGACAGGGGAGCGATCAGCCCCAGCATTTT. The encoded protein is CASSPLGQGSDQPQHF. Full variable domain (remainder filled in from reference TRBV18 and TRBJ1-5): NAGVMQNPRHLVRRRGQEARLRCSPMKGHSHVYWYRQLPEEGLKFMVYLQKENIIDESGMPKERFSAEFPKEGPSILRIQQVVRGDSAAYFCASSPLGQGSDQPQHFGDGTRLSIL.